The entry below describes one T cell receptor beta chain. Its antigen is unidentified. Germline CDR1 and CDR2: MGHDK and SYGVNS. The CDR3 extends over 15 amino acids. V lost 3 bases and J lost 2, with 14 bases in between. The sample belongs to a study of CD8 T cells in Susac syndrome. Overall study context: When blood was collected, patients with Susac syndrome were therapy-naive, were taking corticosteroids, or were receiving intravenous immunoglobulin alone.

Notes on the study in general: Susac-specific public clones numbered around 15 in total CD8+ repertoires (and about five in CD8+ TEMRA repertoires). Susac CD8+ cells expanded clonally the most in TEMRA cells and in active patients.

When the RNA was reverse transcribed, random hexamers were used with an input of about 0.5 to 1 ug. Amplification of TCR beta CDR3 used immunoSEQ multiplex PCR across 54 Vbeta and 13 Jbeta. TCRdb analysed the immunoSEQ multiplex PCR reads with MiXCR anew, one entry per CDR3 protein. The sample consists of 70,000 to 85,000 distinct CDR3 sequences, around 96% of them appearing once. The rearrangement links TRBV25-1 to TRBJ2-7, with a possible D match to TRBD1 (6 bases). This TCR came from a human donor with Susac syndrome. Sequenced material: CD8+ T cells from PBMCs. The CDR3 DNA sequence: TGTGCCAGCAGTGAGGGACACGGAAAGACCTACGAGCAGTACTTC. Translated, it gives CASSEGHGKTYEQYF.